The sequence of this T cell receptor beta chain was determined in a study of T cell changes during pregnancy in multiple sclerosis. Assay used: immunoSEQ multiplex PCR; TCRdb lists only in-frame clones, some missing. The data contain some 80,000 clones, nearly 95% of them seen just once; the ten biggest clones take up less than 0.15%. J gave up 2 bases and V 5 bases, and 7 bases lay outside the gene matches. Germline V gives CDR1 SGHTA, CDR2 FQGNSA. The length of the CDR3 is 16 residues. The source material was CD4+ T cells from peripheral blood mononuclear cells, sampled after pregnancy. The sequence came from a female donor with multiple sclerosis, enrolled in a pregnancy study. This sequence joins TRBV7-2 and TRBJ2-3, with 10 bases matching TRBD2. The CDR3 DNA sequence: TGTGCCAGCAGCCGATCCGGGACTAGCGACACAGATACGCAGTATTTT. It translates to CASSRSGTSDTDTQYF.